A selection of T cell receptor beta chains follows, all from one sample in a study of T-cell memory formation after mild COVID-19. TCRdb re-derived calls from the 5' RACE reads in MiXCR, one entry per CDR3 protein. The sample has 550,000 to 600,000 distinct CDR3 sequences; 20% to 25% are singletons. What was sequenced was PBMCs or a T cell subset sorted from them (not recorded which). The source of these receptors is an adult woman who had mild COVID-19 (a few samples of this study predate the infection). Cell type and time point are not known. The CDR3 runs from the conserved cysteine through the conserved F or W. The order of the fields is clone size, J gene, V gene, D gene, CDR3 DNA, CDR3 protein. D genes are given only for firm matches. Some rows mark clone size as missing; the rest say once, few, many or name a class of expanded clone.

NA	TRBJ2-4	TRBV7-2	TRBD1	TGTGCCAGCAGCCCGGGACAGGGGAGGAACATTCAGTACTTC	CASSPGQGRNIQYF
NA	TRBJ2-1	TRBV11-2	NA	TGTGCCAGCAGCCCCGGGACACACGAGGGTGAGCAGTTCTTC	CASSPGTHEGEQFF
NA	TRBJ2-1	TRBV29-1	NA	TGCAGCGTTGACCGGGGAAAGCGCAATGAGCAGTTCTTC	CSVDRGKRNEQFF
few	TRBJ1-1	TRBV20-1	NA	TGCAGTGCTAGAGATAACAGGGCCCCGAACACTGAAGCTTTCTTT	CSARDNRAPNTEAFF
NA	TRBJ1-1	TRBV29-1	TRBD1	TGCAGCGCAATTGTGGACAGGGGAGCTTTCTTT	CSAIVDRGAFF
few	TRBJ2-1	TRBV18	TRBD2	TGTGCCAGCTCACCACTCGCGGGAGGGCCCCCCGGGGGTGAGCAGTTCTTC	CASSPLAGGPPGGEQFF
NA	TRBJ2-7	TRBV12-3/TRBV12-4	NA	TGTGCCAGCAGTTCTTGGGGCGAACAGGGCTACGAGCAGTACTTC	CASSSWGEQGYEQYF
few	TRBJ2-7	TRBV24-1	NA	TGTGCCACCAGTGGCAATGCGCAGCGCGAGCAGTACTTC	CATSGNAQREQYF
many	TRBJ2-5	TRBV5-1	TRBD2	TGCGCCAGCAGCATCGGACTAGCGGGGGGAGAAGAGACCCAGTACTTC	CASSIGLAGGEETQYF
NA	TRBJ2-3	TRBV24-1	NA	TGTGCCACTGGATCCCGGGGGCATACAGATACGCAGTATTTT	CATGSRGHTDTQYF
NA	TRBJ2-4	TRBV15	TRBD2	TGTGCCACCAGCAGAGAAGTTCGGGCTAGCGGGCCCAACTTC	CATSREVRASGPNF
few	TRBJ1-1	TRBV5-1	TRBD1	TGCGCCAGCACTAAACAGGGGGCACAGAACACTGAAGCTTTCTTT	CASTKQGAQNTEAFF
few	TRBJ2-2	TRBV4-3	TRBD2	TGCGCCAGCAGCCAAGAAGGGCCCCTAGCGGGATACTACACCGGGGAGCTGTTTTTT	CASSQEGPLAGYYTGELFF
few	TRBJ1-1	TRBV19	NA	TGTGCCAGTAGACCACAGGGCCACACTGAAGCTTTCTTT	CASRPQGHTEAFF
few	TRBJ2-1	TRBV12-3/TRBV12-4	TRBD2	TGTGCCAGCAGCCCCGCTAGCGGGAGGGGGACGGGGGGTGAGCAGTTCTTC	CASSPASGRGTGGEQFF
NA	TRBJ1-2	TRBV19	NA	TGTGCCACTGGCGTGCAGCCTAACTATGGCTACACCTTC	CATGVQPNYGYTF
NA	TRBJ2-2	TRBV9	TRBD1	TGTGCCAGCAGCGTATCCTCTGGGACAGCGAACACCGGGGAGCTGTTTTTT	CASSVSSGTANTGELFF
NA	TRBJ2-3	TRBV3-1	TRBD2	TGTGCCAGCAGCCCGCGGGAGGGCAAAGATACGCAGTATTTT	CASSPREGKDTQYF
few	TRBJ1-1	TRBV12-3/TRBV12-4	TRBD1	TGTGCCAGCAGCCCGGACGCGTCCTGGGACAGGGAGAGGAACACTGAAGCTTTCTTT	CASSPDASWDRERNTEAFF
few	TRBJ2-1	TRBV24-1	NA	TGTGCCACCAGTGATCGAGCGTCAAGCTCCTACAATGAGCAGTTCTTC	CATSDRASSSYNEQFF
NA	TRBJ2-7	TRBV10-3	NA	TGTGCCATCAGTGCCGAGGGTCCCGAGCAGTACTTC	CAISAEGPEQYF
few	TRBJ1-5	TRBV4-3	NA	TGCGCCAGCAGCCAAGACAGGGGTGGAAGCAATCAGCCCCAGCATTTT	CASSQDRGGSNQPQHF
many	TRBJ2-1	TRBV27	NA	TGTGCCAGCAGTCCCCGGCCCGCAGTTGAGCAGTTCTTC	CASSPRPAVEQFF
NA	TRBJ1-5	TRBV10-3	NA	TGTGCCATCAGTGAGTCGGACCTCGGTCGCAATCAGCCCCAGCATTTT	CAISESDLGRNQPQHF
NA	TRBJ2-7	TRBV6-5	NA	TGTGCCAGCAGCCCGAACTACCCCTACGAGCAGTACTTC	CASSPNYPYEQYF
NA	TRBJ2-3	TRBV20-1	NA	TGCAGTGCTGGGATTATGGGGGCTCCAGGGATGTATACGCAGTATTTT	CSAGIMGAPGMYTQYF
few	TRBJ2-1	TRBV13	TRBD1	TGTGCCAGCAGCCCTACGACAGGGTACAATGAGCAGTTCTTC	CASSPTTGYNEQFF
few	TRBJ2-1	TRBV9	TRBD2	TGTGCCAGCAGCGTAGGGAGCGGGGGCCCCTTGGGGGAGCAGTTCTTC	CASSVGSGGPLGEQFF
few	TRBJ1-2	TRBV7-9	NA	TGTGCCAGCGCTGGGGGCCCCGCCATGGGAGGCTACACCTTC	CASAGGPAMGGYTF
NA	TRBJ2-1	TRBV7-9	NA	TGTGCCAGCTCTGATTTAGATGTAAGCTCCTACAATGAGCAGTTCTTC	CASSDLDVSSYNEQFF
NA	TRBJ2-3	TRBV24-1	TRBD2	TGTGCCACCAGTGAGGGGACTAGCGGGGGTACAGATACGCAGTATTTT	CATSEGTSGGTDTQYF
few	TRBJ2-2	TRBV30	NA	TGTGCCTGGAATGTGGGGGCGACCACCGGGGAGCTGTTTTTT	CAWNVGATTGELFF
few	TRBJ1-1	TRBV9	NA	TGTGCCAGCAGCGTAGGATCGAACACTGAAGCTTTCTTT	CASSVGSNTEAFF
many	TRBJ2-7	TRBV12-3/TRBV12-4	NA	TGTGCCAGCAGTCGGGGGTTGCCCTACGAGCAGTACTTC	CASSRGLPYEQYF